Listed here are 6 T cell receptor beta chains from one sample, sequenced in a study of neurological immune-mediated disorders. Each CDR3 protein is one row after TCRdb ran MiXCR on the 5' RACE reads. This table holds about 81,000 distinct CDR3 sequences, around 4.7% found once. Regarding time point: longitudinal time-point 3. Material for sequencing was PBMCs. The receptors originated from a woman aged 55 to 70 with multiple sclerosis.

This clonotype has a count of ten or more. The rearrangement joins TRBV30 to TRBJ1-5; no clear D gene. Per germline, CDR1 GTSNPN and CDR2 SVGIG (reference sequence). The CDR3 loop spans 17 amino acids. Trimming left V 0 bases short and J 0 bases short, with 15 bases between. For the CDR3, the DNA is TGTGCCTGGAGTGTACACCAGTCAATAGGTAGCAATCAGCCCCAGCATTTT. Protein sequence: CAWSVHQSIGSNQPQHF.

The gene calls are TRBV25-1 and TRBJ1-2; D may be TRBD1 (5 bases). The CDR3 has 14 amino acids. CDR1 is MGHDK, CDR2 SYGVNS, per germline. Trimming took 3 bases from V and 4 from J, leaving 12 bases between them. The CDR3 reads CASSDPGLGYGYTF. The CDR3 bases are TGTGCCAGCAGTGACCCAGGGTTGGGCTATGGCTACACCTTC.

This clonotype has a count of ten or more. The CDR3 DNA reads TGTGCCAGCGAGTCTCTCGGGGGAGAGACCCAGTACTTC. Amino acids: CASESLGGETQYF. J is TRBJ2-5 and V is TRBV6-6; D possibly corresponds to TRBD2 (6 bases). CDR3 length equals 13 residues. Between the trimmed V and J ends, which lost 8 bases and 4 bases, there was a span of 14 bases. Germline CDR1 MNHNY, CDR2 SVGAGI (reference sequence).

At least ten counts were recorded for this clonotype. The chain employs TRBV5-1 and TRBJ2-7, with D maybe TRBD2 (7 bases). Trimming removed 4 bases from V and 3 bases from J, with 14 bases in between. The CDR3 totals 14 residues. Germline V lookup: CDR1 SGHRS, CDR2 YFSETQ. The CDR3 sequence is CASSPGGAFYEQYF. CDR3 sequence (DNA): TGCGCCAGCAGCCCTGGGGGGGCTTTCTACGAGCAGTACTTC. Full variable domain (remainder filled in from reference TRBV5-1 and TRBJ2-7): KAGVTQTPRYLIKTRGQQVTLSCSPISGHRSVSWYQQTPGQGLQFLFEYFSETQRNKGNFPGRFSGRQFSNSRSEMNVSTLELGDSALYLCASSPGGAFYEQYFGPGTRLTVT.

This clonotype was counted many times. This sequence joins TRBV20-1 and TRBJ2-7; 10 positions match TRBD2. V lost 3 bases to trimming and J lost 4 bases; unmatched junction nucleotides: 9. The CDR3 sequence is 15 residues long. CDR1 and CDR2 (germline): DFQATT, SNEGSKA (reference sequence). This chain's CDR3 is CSARVWTSGRYEQYF. The CDR3 nucleotides read TGCAGTGCTAGGGTATGGACTAGCGGAAGATACGAGCAGTACTTC.

The table lists this clonotype with many counts. The chain couples TRBV20-1 to TRBJ2-3; no clear D. The germline V gene has CDR1 DFQATT and CDR2 SNEGSKA (reference sequence). This CDR3 has 14 residues. The ends were cut back, 5 bases at V and 0 bases at J, with 12 bases in the middle. CDR3 sequence: CSALPAPSTDTQYF. CDR3 coding DNA: TGCAGTGCTCTTCCTGCACCAAGCACAGATACGCAGTATTTT.